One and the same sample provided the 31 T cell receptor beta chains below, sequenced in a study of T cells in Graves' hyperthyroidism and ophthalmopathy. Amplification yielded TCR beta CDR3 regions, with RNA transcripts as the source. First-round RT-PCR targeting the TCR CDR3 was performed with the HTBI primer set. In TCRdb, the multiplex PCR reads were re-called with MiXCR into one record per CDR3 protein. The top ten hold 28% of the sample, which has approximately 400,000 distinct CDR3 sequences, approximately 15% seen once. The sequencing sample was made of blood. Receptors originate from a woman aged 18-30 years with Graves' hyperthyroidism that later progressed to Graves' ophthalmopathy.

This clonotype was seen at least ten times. The CDR3 DNA sequence: TGCGCCAGCAGCGGAGGACTAGGCTCCTACAATGAGCAGTTCTTC. Translated: CASSGGLGSYNEQFF. This chain joins TRBV5-1 and TRBJ2-1; TRBD2 matches at 7 bases. The CDR3 runs 15 residues. The V gene end was trimmed by 4 bases and the J gene end by 0 bases; junction bases not matched to a gene: 4. Looked up from germline, CDR1 is SGHRS and CDR2 is YFSETQ.

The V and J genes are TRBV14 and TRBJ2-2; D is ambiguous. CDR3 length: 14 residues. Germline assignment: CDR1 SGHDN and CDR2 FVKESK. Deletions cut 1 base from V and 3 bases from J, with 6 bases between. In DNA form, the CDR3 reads TGTGCCAGCAGCCAAGTGCCGTACACCGGGGAGCTGTTTTTT. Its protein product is CASSQVPYTGELFF.

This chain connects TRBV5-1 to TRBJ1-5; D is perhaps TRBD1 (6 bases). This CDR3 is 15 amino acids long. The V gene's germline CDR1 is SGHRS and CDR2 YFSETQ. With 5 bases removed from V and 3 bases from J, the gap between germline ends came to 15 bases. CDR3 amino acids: CASRRDTGDNQPQHF. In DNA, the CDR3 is TGCGCCAGCAGGCGGGACACCGGGGACAATCAGCCCCAGCATTTT.

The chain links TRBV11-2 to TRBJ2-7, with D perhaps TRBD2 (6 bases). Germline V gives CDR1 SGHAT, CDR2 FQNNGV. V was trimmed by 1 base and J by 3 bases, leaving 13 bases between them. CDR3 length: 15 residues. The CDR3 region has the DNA TGTGCCAGCAGCTTAGTGGGGGGAGTTCGCTACGAGCAGTACTTC. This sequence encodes CASSLVGGVRYEQYF.

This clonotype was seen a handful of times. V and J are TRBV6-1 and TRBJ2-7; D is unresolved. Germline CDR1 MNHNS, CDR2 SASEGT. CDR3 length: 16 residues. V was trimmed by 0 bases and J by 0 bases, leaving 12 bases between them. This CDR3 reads CASSEAHSLGSYEQYF. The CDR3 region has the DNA TGTGCCAGCAGTGAAGCGCATTCCTTAGGCTCCTACGAGCAGTACTTC.

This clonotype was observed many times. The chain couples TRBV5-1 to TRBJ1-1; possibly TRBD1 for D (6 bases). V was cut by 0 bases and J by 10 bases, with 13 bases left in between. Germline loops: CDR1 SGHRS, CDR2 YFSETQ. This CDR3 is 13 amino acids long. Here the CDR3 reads CASSLAQGSGAFF. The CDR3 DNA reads TGCGCCAGCAGCTTGGCCCAGGGGTCGGGAGCTTTCTTT.

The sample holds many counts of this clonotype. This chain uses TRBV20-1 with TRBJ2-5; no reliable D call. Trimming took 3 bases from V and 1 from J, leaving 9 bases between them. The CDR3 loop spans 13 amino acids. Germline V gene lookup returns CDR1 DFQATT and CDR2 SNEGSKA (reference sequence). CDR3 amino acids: CSASKVSQETQYF. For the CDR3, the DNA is TGCAGTGCTAGTAAAGTCTCCCAAGAGACCCAGTACTTC.

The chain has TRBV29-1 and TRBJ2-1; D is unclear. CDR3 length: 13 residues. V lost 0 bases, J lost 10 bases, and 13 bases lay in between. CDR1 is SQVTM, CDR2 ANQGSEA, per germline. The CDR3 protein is CSVEDRSPSEQFF. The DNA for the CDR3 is TGCAGCGTTGAAGATCGCAGTCCCTCGGAGCAGTTCTTC.

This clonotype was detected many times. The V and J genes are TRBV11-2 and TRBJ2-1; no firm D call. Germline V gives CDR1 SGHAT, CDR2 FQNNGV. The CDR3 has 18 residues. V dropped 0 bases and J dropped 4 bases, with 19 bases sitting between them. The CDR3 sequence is CASSLDHRGPLSYNEQFF. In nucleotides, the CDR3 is TGTGCCAGCAGCTTAGATCATCGTGGTCCCCTTAGTTACAATGAGCAGTTCTTC.

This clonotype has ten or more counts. The chain's CDR3 is CASSPTGTSSSQGTQYF. In DNA form, the CDR3 reads TGTGCCAGCTCACCTACCGGGACTAGCTCCTCGCAGGGGACCCAGTACTTC. The chain joins TRBV18 to TRBJ2-5, with 9 bases lining up with TRBD2. Trimming at V came to 3 bases and at J to 7 bases, leaving 15 bases not matched to a gene. Germline V gives CDR1 KGHSH, CDR2 LQKENI. This CDR3 contains 17 residues.

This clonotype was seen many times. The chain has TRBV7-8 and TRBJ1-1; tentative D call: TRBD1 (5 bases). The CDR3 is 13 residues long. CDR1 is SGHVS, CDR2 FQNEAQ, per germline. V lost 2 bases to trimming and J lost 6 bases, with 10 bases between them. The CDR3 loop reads CASSLIGVPEAFF. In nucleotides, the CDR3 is TGTGCCAGCAGCTTAATAGGGGTCCCTGAAGCTTTCTTT.

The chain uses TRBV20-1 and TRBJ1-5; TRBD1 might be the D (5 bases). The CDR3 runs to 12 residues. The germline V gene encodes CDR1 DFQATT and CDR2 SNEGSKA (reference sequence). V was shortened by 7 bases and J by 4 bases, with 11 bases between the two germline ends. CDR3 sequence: CSVKEGNQPQHF. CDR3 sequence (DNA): TGCAGTGTTAAGGAGGGGAATCAGCCCCAGCATTTT.

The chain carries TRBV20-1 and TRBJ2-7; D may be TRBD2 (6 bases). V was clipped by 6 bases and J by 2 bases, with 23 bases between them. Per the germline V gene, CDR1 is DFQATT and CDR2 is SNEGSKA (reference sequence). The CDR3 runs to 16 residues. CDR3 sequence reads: CSAPGGSTASPYEQYF. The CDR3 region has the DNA TGCAGTGCCCCAGGAGGGAGTACCGCTTCCCCCTACGAGCAGTACTTC.

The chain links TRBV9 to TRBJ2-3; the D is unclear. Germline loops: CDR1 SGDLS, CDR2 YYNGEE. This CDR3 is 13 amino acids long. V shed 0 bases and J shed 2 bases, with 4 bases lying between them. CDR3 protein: CASSVAHTDTQYF. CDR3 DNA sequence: TGTGCCAGCAGCGTAGCTCACACAGATACGCAGTATTTT.

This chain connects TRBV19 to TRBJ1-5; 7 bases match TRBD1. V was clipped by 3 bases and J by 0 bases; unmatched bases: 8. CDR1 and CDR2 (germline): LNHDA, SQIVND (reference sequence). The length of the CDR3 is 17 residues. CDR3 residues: CASSMVGQSNSNQPQHF. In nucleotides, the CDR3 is TGTGCCAGTAGTATGGTGGGACAGAGTAATAGCAATCAGCCCCAGCATTTT.

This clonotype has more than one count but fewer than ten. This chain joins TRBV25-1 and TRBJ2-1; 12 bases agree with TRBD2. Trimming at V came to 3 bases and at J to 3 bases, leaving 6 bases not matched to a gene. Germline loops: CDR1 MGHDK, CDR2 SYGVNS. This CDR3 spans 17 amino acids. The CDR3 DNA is TGTGCCAGCAGTGATTCAAGACTAGCGGGAGTCTACAATGAGCAGTTCTTC. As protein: CASSDSRLAGVYNEQFF.

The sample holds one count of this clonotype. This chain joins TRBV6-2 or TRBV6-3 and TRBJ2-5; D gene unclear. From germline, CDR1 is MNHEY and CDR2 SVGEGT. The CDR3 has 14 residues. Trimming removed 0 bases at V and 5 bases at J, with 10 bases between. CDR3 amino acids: CASSYSRSVETQYF. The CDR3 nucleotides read TGTGCCAGCAGTTACTCGAGAAGTGTTGAGACCCAGTACTTC.

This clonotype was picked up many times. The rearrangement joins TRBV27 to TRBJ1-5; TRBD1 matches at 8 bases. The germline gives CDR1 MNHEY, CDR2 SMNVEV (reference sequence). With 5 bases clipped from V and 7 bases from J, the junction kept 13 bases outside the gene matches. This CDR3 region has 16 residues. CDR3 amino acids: CASSPTDRVGEQPQHF. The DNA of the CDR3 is TGTGCCAGCAGTCCAACGGACAGGGTAGGAGAGCAGCCCCAGCATTTT.

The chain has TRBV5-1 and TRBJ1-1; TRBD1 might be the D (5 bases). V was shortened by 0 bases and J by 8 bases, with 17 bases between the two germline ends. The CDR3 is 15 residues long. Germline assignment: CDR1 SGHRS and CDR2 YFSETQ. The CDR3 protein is CASSLAADGAGEAFF. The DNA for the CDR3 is TGCGCCAGCAGCTTGGCCGCGGACGGGGCCGGGGAAGCTTTCTTT.

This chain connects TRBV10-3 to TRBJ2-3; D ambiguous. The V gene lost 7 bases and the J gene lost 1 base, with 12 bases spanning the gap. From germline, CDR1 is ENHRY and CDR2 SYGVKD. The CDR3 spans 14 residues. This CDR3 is CAITSTPGTDTQYF. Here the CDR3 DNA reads TGTGCCATCACGTCCACCCCGGGCACAGATACGCAGTATTTT.

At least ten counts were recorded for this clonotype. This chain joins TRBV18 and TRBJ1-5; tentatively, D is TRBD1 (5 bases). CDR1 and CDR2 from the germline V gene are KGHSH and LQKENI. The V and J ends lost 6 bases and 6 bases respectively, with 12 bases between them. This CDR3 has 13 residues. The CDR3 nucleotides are TGTGCCAGCTCCCCAGGGTCCGCTCAGCCCCAGCATTTT. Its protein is CASSPGSAQPQHF.

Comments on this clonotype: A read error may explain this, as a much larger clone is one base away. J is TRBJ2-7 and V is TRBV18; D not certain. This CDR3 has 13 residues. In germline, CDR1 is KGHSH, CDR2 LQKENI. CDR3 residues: CASSGRSSCEQYF. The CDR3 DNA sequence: TGTGCCAGCTCAGGACGGAGCTCCTGCGAGCAGTACTTC.

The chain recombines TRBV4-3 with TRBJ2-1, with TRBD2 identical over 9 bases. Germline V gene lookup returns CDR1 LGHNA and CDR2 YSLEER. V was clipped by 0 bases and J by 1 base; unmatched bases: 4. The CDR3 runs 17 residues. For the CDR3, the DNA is TGCGCCAGCAGCCAAGAACCTAGCGGGACTTCCTACAATGAGCAGTTCTTC. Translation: CASSQEPSGTSYNEQFF.

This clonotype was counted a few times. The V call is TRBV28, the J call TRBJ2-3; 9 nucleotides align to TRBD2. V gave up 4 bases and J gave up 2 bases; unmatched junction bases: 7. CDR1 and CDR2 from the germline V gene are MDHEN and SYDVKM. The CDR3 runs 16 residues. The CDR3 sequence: CASSSSGGRVTDTQYF. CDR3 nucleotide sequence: TGTGCCAGCAGTTCGTCCGGCGGGAGGGTCACAGATACGCAGTATTTT.

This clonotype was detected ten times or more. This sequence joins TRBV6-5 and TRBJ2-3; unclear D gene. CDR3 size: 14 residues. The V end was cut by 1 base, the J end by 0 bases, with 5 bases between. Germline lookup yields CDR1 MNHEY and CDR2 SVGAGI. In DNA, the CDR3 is TGTGCCAGCAGTTACTTGGACAGCACAGATACGCAGTATTTT. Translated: CASSYLDSTDTQYF.

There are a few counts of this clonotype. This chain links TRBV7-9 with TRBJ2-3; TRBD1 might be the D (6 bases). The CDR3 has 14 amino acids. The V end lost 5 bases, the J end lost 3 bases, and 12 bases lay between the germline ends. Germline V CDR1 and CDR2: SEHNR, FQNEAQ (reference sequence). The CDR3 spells CASSRNRVTDTQYF. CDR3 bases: TGTGCCAGCAGCCGAAACAGGGTTACAGATACGCAGTATTTT.

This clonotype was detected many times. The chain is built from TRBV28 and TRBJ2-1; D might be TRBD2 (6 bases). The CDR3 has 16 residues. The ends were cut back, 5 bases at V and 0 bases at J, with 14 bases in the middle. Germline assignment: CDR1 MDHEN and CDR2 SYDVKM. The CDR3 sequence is CASSAGASVSYNEQFF. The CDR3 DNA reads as TGTGCCAGCAGTGCGGGTGCTAGCGTCTCCTACAATGAGCAGTTCTTC.

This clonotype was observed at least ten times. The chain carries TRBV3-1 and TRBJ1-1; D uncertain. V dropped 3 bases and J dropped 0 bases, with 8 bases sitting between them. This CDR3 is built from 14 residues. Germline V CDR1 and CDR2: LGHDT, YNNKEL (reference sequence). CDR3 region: CASSQLQVNTEAFF. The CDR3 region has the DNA TGTGCCAGCAGCCAGTTACAAGTGAACACTGAAGCTTTCTTT.

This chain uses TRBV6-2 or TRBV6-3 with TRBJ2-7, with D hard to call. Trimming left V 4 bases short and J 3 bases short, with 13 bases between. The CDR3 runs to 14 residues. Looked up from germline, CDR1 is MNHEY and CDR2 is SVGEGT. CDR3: CASSSVGGNYEQYF. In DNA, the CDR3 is TGTGCCAGCAGTTCCGTCGGCGGAAACTACGAGCAGTACTTC.

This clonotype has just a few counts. The CDR3: CASKPSGGAYEQYF. The CDR3 bases are TGTGCCAGTAAACCCTCCGGGGGAGCCTACGAGCAGTACTTC. V is TRBV19 and J is TRBJ2-7; D may be TRBD2 (6 bases). CDR3 length: 14 residues. Germline-derived CDR1 and CDR2 are LNHDA and SQIVND (reference sequence). V lost 7 bases to trimming and J lost 2 bases, with 15 bases between them.

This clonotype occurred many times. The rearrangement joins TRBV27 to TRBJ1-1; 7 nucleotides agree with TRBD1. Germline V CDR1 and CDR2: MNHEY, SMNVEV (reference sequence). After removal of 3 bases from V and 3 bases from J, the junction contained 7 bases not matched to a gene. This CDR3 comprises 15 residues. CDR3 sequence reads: CASSFPPTGDTEAFF. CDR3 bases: TGTGCCAGCAGTTTCCCCCCCACAGGGGACACTGAAGCTTTCTTT.